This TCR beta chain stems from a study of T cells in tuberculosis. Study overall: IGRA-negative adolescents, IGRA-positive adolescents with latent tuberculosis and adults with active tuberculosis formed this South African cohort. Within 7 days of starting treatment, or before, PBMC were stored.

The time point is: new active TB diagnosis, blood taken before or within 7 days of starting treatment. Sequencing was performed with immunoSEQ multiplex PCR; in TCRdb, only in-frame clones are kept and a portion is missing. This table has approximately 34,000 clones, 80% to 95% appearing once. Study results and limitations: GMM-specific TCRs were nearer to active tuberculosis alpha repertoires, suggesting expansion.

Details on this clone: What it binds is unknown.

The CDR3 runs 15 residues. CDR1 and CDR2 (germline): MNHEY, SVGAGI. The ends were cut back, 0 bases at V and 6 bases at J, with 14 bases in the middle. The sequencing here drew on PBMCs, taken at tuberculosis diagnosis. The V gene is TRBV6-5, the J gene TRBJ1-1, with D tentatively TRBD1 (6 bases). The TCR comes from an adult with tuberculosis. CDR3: CASSYSVQGSSEAFF. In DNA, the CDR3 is TGTGCCAGCAGTTACTCCGTCCAGGGGTCATCTGAAGCTTTCTTT.